Listed here is a single T cell receptor (beta chain). The CDR3 runs 16 residues. The germline V gene has CDR1 LGHNA and CDR2 YNFKEQ. Trimming cost V 0 bases and J 8 bases; bases outside gene matches: 10. The data stem from a study of blood T cell repertoires in COVID-19. The authors' processing: Researchers report that nucleated cell counts were estimated from reference gene primer amplification. Profiled with immunoSEQ multiplex PCR; TCRdb holds only in-frame clones, not every one. V and J calls and clone size are copied from that table; D and trimming were computed from the DNA. The profile shows 200,000 to 250,000 clones, approximately 80% of them singletons.

The rearrangement links TRBV4-2 to TRBJ2-4, with 7 bases that match TRBD1. This receptor was obtained from a woman aged 80 or over with COVID-19, enrolled during active disease. Sequencing was carried out using peripheral blood. Here the CDR3 reads CASSQEGQGVMDIQYF. Written as DNA, the CDR3 is TGTGCCAGCAGCCAAGAAGGGCAGGGGGTGATGGACATTCAGTACTTC.